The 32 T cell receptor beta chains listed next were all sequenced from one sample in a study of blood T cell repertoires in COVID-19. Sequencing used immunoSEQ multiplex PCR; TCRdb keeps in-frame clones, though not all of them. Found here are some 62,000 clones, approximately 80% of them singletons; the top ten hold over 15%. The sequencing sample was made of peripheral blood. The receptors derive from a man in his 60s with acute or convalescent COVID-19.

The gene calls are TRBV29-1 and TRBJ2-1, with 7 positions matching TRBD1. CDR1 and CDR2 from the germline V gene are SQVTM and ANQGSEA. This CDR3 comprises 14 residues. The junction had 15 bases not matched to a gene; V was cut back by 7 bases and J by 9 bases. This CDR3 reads CSGLLISGGREQFF. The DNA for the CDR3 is TGCAGCGGCCTACTGATTTCAGGGGGACGTGAGCAGTTCTTC.

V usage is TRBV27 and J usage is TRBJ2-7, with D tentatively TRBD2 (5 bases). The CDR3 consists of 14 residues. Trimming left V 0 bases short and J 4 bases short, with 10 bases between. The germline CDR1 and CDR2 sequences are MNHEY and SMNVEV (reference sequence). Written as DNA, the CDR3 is TGTGCCAGCAGTTTATCCCCTGGCGGGTACGAGCAGTACTTC. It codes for CASSLSPGGYEQYF.

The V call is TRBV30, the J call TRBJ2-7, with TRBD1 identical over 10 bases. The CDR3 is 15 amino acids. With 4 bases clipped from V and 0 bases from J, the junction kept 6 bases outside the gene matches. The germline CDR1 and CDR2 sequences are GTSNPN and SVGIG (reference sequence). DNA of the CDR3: TGTGCCTGGACCTTGACAGGGGGCCTCTCCTACGAGCAGTACTTC. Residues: CAWTLTGGLSYEQYF.

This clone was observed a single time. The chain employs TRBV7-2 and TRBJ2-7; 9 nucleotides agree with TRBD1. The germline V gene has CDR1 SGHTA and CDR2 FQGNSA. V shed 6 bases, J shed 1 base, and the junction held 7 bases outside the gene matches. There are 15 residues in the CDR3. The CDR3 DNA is TGTGCCAGCAGGGAGGACAGGGGACTTTCCTACGAGCAGTACTTC. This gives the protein CASREDRGLSYEQYF.

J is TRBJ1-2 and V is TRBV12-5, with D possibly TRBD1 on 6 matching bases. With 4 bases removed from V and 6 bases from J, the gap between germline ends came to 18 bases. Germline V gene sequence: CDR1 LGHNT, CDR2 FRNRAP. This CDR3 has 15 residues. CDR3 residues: CASGSPGGAVDGYTF. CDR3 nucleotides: TGTGCTAGTGGTTCGCCGGGGGGCGCGGTGGATGGCTACACCTTC.

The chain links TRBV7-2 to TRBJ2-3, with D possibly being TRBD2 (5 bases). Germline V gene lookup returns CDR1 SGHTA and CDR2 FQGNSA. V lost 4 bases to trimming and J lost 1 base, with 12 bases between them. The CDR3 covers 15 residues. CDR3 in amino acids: CASSSSWRGTDTQYF. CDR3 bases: TGTGCCAGCAGCTCCAGTTGGCGGGGCACAGATACGCAGTATTTT. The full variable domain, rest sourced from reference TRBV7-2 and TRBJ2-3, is GAGVSQSPSNKVTEKGKDVELRCDPISGHTALYWYRQSLGQGLEFLIYFQGNSAPDKSGLPSDRFSAERTGGSVSTLTIQRTQQEDSAVYLCASSSSWRGTDTQYFGPGTRLTVL.

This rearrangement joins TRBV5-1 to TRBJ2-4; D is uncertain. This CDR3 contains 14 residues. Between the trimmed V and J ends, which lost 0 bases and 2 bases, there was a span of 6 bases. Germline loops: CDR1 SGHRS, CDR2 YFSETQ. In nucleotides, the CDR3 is TGCGCCAGCAGCTTGGGTGGCCCCAAAAACATTCAGTACTTC. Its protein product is CASSLGGPKNIQYF.

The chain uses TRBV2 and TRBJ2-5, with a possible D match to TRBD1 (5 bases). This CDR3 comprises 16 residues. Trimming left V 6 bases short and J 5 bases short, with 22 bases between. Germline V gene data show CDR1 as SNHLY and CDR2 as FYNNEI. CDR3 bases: TGTGCCAGCAGCTCGGTGTCCAAGGGGCTGGGGGAGACCCAGTACTTC. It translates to CASSSVSKGLGETQYF.

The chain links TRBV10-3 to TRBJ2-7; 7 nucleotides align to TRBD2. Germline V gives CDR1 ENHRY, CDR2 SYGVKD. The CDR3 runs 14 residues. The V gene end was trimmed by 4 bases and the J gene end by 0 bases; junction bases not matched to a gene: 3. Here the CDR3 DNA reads TGTGCCATCAGTGCGCGGGAGAGCTCCTACGAGCAGTACTTC. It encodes CAISARESSYEQYF.

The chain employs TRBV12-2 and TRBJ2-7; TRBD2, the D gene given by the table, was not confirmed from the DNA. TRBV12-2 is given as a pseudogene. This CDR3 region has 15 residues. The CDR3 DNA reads TGTGCAAGTCGCCCGCAAGCCTCTCAAACCTACGAGCAGTACTTC. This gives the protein CASRPQASQTYEQYF.

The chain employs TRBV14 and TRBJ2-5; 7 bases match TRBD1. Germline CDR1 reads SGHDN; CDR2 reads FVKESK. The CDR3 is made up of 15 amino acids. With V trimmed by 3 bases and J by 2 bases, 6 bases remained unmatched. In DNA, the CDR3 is TGTGCCAGCAGCCACATTCTGACAGGGCAAGAGACCCAGTACTTC. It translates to CASSHILTGQETQYF.

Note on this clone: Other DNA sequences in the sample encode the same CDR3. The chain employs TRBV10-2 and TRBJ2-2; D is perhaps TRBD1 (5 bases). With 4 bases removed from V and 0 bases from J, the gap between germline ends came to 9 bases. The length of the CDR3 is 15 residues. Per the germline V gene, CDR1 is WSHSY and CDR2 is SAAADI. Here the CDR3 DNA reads TGCGCCAGCAGTGGGCAGGGTTCGAACACCGGGGAGCTGTTTTTT. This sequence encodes CASSGQGSNTGELFF.

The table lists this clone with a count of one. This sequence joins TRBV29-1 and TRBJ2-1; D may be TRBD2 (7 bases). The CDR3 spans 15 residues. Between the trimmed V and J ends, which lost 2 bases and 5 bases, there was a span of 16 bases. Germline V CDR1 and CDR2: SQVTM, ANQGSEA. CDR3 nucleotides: TGCAGCGTTGAATCAAGGGGGGGCATCCACAATGAGCAGTTCTTC. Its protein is CSVESRGGIHNEQFF.

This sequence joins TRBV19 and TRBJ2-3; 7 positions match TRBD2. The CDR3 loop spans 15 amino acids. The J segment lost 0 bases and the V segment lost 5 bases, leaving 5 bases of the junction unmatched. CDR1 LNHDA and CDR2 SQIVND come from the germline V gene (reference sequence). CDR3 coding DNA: TGTGCCAGTAGTTTTTTTAGCGGGAGCACAGATACGCAGTATTTT. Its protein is CASSFFSGSTDTQYF.

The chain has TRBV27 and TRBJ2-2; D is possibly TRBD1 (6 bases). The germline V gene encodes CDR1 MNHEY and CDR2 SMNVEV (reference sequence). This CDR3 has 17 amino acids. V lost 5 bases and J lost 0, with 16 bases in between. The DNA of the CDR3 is TGTGCCAGCAGTGGCCATAGGGACATATCGAACACCGGGGAGCTGTTTTTT. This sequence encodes CASSGHRDISNTGELFF.

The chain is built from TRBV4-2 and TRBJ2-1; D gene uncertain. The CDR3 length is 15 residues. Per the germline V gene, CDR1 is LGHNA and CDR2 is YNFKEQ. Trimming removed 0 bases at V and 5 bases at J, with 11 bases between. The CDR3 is CASSQDAQLNNEQFF. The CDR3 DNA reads TGTGCCAGCAGCCAAGATGCACAGTTGAACAATGAGCAGTTCTTC.

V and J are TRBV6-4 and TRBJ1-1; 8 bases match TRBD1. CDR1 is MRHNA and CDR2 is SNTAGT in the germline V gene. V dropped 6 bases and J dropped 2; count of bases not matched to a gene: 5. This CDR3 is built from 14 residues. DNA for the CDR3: TGTGCCAGCAGGAACACAGGGGGTAACACTGAAGCTTTCTTT. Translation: CASRNTGGNTEAFF.

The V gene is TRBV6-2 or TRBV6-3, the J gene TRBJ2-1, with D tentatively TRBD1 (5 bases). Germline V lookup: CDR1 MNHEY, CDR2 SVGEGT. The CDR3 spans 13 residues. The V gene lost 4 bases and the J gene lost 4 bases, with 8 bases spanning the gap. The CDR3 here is CASSSDMYNEQFF. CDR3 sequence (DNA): TGTGCCAGCAGTTCGGACATGTACAATGAGCAGTTCTTC.

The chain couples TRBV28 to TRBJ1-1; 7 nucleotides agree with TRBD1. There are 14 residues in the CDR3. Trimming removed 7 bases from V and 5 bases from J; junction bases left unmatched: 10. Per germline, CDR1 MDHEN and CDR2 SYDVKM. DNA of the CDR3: TGTGCCAGCAAGTTTAGGGGGCGGAGAACTGAAGCTTTCTTT. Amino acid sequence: CASKFRGRRTEAFF.

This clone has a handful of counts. As DNA, the CDR3 is TGCGCCAGCAGCCAAGCGCAGGGGGCATATCAGCCCCAGCATTTT. Translating gives CASSQAQGAYQPQHF. The chain is built from TRBV4-1 and TRBJ1-5; TRBD1 matches 8 bases. Trimming at V came to 1 base and at J to 5 bases, leaving 4 bases not matched to a gene. The CDR3 totals 15 residues. Per germline, CDR1 MGHRA and CDR2 YSYEKL.

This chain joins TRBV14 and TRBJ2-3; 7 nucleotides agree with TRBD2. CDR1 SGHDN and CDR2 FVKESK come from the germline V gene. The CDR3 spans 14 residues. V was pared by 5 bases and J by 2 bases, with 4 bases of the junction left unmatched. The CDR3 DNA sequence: TGTGCCAGCAGCAAGCGGGACTTCACAGATACGCAGTATTTT. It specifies CASSKRDFTDTQYF.

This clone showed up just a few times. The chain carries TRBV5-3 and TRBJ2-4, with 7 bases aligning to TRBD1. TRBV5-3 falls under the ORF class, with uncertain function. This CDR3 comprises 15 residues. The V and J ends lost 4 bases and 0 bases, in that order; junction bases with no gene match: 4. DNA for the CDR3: TGTGCCAGAAGCATACAGGGGACAGCCAAAAACATTCAGTACTTC. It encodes CARSIQGTAKNIQYF.

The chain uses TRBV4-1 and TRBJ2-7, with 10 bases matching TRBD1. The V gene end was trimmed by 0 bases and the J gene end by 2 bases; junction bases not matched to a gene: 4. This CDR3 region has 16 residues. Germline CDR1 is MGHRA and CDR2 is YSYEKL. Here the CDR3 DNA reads TGCGCCAGCAGCCAAGAAACAGGACAGGGGGCCTACGAGCAGTACTTC. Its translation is CASSQETGQGAYEQYF.

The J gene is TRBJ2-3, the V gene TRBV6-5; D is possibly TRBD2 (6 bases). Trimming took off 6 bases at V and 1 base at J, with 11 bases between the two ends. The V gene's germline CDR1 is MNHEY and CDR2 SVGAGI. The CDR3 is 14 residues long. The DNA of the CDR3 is TGTGCCAGCAGCCTGGGACTTCGCACAGATACGCAGTATTTT. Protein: CASSLGLRTDTQYF.

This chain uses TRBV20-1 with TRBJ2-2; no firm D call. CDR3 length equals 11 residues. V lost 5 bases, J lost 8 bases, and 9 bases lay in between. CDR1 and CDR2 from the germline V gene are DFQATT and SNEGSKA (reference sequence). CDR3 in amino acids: CSAQARGELFF. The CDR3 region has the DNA TGCAGTGCTCAGGCCCGGGGGGAGCTGTTTTTT.

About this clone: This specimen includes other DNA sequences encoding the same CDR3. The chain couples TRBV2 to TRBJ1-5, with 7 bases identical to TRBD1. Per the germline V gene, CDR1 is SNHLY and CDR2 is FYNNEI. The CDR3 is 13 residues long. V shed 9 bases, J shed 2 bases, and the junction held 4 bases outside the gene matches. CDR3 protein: CASSGTGNQPQHF. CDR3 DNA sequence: TGTGCCAGTTCCGGGACAGGCAATCAGCCCCAGCATTTT.

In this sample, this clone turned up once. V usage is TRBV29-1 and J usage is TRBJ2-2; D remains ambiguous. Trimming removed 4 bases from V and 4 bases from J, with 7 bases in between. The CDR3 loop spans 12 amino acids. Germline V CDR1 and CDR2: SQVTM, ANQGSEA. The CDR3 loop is CSVGGVTGELFF. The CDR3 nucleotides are TGCAGCGTTGGAGGAGTCACCGGGGAGCTGTTTTTT.

DNA of the CDR3: TGTGCCAGCAGCTTCTTCCTGGGGGCAGGGTCCTACGAGCAGTACTTC. Protein product: CASSFFLGAGSYEQYF. J is TRBJ2-7 and V is TRBV5-4; D is possibly TRBD1 (6 bases). The V end was cut by 2 bases, the J end by 1 base, with 16 bases between. Germline values: CDR1 SGHNT, CDR2 YYREEE (reference sequence). The CDR3 has 16 residues.

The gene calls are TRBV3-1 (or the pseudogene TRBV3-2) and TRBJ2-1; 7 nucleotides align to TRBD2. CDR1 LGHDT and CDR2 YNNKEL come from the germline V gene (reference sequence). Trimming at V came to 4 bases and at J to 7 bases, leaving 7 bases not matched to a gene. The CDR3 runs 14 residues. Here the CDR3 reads CASSRGGSLNEQFF. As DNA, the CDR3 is TGTGCCAGCAGCCGTGGCGGGAGTCTGAATGAGCAGTTCTTC.

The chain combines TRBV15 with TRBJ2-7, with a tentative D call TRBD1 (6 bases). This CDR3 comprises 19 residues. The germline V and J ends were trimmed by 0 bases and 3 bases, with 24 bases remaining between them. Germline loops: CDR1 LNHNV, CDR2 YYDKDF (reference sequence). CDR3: CATSRDIGDTRLRVYEQYF. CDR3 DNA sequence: TGTGCCACCAGCAGAGATATAGGGGACACACGCCTTAGGGTCTACGAGCAGTACTTC.

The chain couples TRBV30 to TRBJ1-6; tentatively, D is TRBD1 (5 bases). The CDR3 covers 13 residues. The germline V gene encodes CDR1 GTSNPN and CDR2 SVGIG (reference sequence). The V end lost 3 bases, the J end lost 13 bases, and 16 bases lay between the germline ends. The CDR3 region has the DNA TGTGCCTGGAGCCGACAGTCGGTAGAGCCCCTCCACTTT. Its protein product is CAWSRQSVEPLHF.

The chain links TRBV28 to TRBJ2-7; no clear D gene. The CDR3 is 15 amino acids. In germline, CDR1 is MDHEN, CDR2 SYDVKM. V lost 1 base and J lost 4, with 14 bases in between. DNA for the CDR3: TGTGCCAGCAGTTTATTATCCAGCGTAACGTACGAGCAGTACTTC. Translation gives CASSLLSSVTYEQYF. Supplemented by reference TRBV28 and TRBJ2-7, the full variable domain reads DVKVTQSSRYLVKRTGEKVFLECVQDMDHENMFWYRQDPGLGLRLIYFSYDVKMKEKGDIPEGYSVSREKKERFSLILESASTNQTSMYLCASSLLSSVTYEQYFGPGTRLTVT.